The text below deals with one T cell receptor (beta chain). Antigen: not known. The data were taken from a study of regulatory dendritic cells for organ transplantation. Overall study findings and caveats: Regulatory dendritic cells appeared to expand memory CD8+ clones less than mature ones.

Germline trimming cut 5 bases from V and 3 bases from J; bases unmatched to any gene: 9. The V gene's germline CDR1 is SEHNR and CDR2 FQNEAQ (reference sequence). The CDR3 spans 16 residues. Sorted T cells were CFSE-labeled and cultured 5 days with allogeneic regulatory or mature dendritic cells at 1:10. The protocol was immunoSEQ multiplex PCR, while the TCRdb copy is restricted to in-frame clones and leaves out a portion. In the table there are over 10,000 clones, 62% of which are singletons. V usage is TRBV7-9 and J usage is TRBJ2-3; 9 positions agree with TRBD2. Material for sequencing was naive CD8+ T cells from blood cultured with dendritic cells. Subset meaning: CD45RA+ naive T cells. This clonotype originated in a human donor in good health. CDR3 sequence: CASSAGRAGGTDTQYF. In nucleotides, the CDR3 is TGTGCCAGCAGCGCGGGACGGGCGGGGGGGACAGATACGCAGTATTTT.